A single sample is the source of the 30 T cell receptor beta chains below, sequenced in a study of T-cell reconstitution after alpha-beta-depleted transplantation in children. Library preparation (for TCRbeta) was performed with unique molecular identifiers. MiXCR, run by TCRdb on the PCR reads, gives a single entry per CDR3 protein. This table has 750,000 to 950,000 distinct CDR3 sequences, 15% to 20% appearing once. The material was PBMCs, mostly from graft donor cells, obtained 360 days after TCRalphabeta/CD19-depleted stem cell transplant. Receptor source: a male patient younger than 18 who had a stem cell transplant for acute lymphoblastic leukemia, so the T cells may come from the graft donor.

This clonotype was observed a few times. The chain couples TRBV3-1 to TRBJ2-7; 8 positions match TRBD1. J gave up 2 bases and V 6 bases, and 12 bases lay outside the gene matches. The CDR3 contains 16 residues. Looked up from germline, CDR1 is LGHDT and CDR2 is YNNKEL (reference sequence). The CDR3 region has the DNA TGTGCCAGCAGTCCTTTTTCGGGACAGGTACCCTACGAGCAGTACTTC. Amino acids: CASSPFSGQVPYEQYF.

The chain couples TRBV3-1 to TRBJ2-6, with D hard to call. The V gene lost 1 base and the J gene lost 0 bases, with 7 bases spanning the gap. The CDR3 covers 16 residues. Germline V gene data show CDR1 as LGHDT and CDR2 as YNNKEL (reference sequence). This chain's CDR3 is CASSQVRSSGANVLTF. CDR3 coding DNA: TGTGCCAGCAGCCAAGTTCGCAGCTCTGGGGCCAACGTCCTGACTTTC.

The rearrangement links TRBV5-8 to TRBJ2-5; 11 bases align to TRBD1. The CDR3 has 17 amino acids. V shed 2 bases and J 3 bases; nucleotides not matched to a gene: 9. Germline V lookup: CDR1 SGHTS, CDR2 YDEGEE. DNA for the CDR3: TGTGCCAGCAGCTTTGGGTTCGGGACAGGGGGAAAAGAGACCCAGTACTTC. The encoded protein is CASSFGFGTGGKETQYF.

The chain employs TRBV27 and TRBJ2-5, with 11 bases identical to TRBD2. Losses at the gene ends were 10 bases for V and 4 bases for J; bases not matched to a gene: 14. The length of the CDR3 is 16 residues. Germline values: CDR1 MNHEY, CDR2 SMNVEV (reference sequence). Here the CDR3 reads CAIATDSGRARETQYF. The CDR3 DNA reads TGTGCCATCGCCACGGATAGCGGGAGGGCCCGAGAGACCCAGTACTTC.

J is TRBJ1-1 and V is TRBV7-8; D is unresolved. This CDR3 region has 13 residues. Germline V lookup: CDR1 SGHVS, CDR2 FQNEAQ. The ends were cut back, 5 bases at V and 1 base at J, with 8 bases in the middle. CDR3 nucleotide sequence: TGTGCCAGCAGCACGGACGGGAACACTGAAGCTTTCTTT. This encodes CASSTDGNTEAFF.

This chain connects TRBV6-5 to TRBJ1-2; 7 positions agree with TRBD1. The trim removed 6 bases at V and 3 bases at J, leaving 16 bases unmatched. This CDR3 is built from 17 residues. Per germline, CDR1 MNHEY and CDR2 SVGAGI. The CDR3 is CASSYRTLRGPHYGYTF. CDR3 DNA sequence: TGTGCCAGCAGCTACCGTACGCTAAGGGGGCCGCACTATGGCTACACCTTC.

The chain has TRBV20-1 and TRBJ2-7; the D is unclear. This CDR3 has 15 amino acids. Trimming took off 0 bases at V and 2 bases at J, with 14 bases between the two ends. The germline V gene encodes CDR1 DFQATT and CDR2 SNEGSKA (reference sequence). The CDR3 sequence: CSARDSLGIPYEQYF. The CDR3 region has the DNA TGCAGTGCTAGAGACTCCCTAGGTATCCCCTACGAGCAGTACTTC.

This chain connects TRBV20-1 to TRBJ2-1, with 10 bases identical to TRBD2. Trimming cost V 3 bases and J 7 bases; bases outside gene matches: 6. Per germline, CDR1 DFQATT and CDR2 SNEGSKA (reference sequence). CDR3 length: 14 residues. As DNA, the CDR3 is TGCAGTGCTAGCTCTAGCGGGAGTCTTAATGAGCAGTTCTTC. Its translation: CSASSSGSLNEQFF.

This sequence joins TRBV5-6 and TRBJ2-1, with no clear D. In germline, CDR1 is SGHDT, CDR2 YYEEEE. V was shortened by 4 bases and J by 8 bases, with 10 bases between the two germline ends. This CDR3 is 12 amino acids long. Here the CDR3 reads CASSLGPDEQFF. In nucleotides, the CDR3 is TGTGCCAGCAGCCTGGGTCCCGATGAGCAGTTCTTC.

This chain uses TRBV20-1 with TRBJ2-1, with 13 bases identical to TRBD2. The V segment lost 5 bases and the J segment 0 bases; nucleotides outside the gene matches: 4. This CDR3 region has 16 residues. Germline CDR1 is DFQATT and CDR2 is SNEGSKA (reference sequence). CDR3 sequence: CSAGWTSGGSYNEQFF. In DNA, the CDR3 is TGCAGTGCTGGTTGGACTAGCGGGGGCTCCTACAATGAGCAGTTCTTC.

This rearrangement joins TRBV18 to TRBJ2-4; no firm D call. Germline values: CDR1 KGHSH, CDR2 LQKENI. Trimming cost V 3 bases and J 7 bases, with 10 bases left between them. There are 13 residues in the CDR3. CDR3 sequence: CASSPAVWNIQYF. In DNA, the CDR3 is TGTGCCAGCTCACCTGCAGTGTGGAACATTCAGTACTTC. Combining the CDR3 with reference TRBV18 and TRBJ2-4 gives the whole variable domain NAGVMQNPRHLVRRRGQEARLRCSPMKGHSHVYWYRQLPEEGLKFMVYLQKENIIDESGMPKERFSAEFPKEGPSILRIQQVVRGDSAAYFCASSPAVWNIQYFGAGTRLSVL.

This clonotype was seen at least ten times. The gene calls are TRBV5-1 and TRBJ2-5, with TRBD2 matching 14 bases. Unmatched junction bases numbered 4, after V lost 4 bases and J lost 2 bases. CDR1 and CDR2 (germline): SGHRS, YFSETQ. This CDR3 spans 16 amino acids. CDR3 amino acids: CASSIGLAGGQETQYF. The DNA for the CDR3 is TGCGCCAGCAGCATAGGACTAGCGGGAGGACAAGAGACCCAGTACTTC. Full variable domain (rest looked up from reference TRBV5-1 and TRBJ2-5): KAGVTQTPRYLIKTRGQQVTLSCSPISGHRSVSWYQQTPGQGLQFLFEYFSETQRNKGNFPGRFSGRQFSNSRSEMNVSTLELGDSALYLCASSIGLAGGQETQYFGPGTRLLVL.

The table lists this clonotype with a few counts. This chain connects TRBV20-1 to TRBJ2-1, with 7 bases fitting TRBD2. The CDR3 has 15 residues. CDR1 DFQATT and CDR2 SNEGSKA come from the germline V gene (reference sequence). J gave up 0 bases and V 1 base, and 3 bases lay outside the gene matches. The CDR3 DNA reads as TGCAGTGCTAGAGGACTAGCCCACTCCTACAATGAGCAGTTCTTC. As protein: CSARGLAHSYNEQFF.

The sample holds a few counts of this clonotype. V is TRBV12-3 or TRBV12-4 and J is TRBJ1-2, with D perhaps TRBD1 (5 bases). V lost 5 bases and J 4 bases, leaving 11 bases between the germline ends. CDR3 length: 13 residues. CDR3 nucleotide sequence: TGTGCCAGCAGTACCAGGGTGAGCTATGGCTACACCTTC. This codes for CASSTRVSYGYTF.

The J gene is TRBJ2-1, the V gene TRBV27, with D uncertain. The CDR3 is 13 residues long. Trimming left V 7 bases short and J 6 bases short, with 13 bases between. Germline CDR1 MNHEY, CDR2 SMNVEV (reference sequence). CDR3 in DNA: TGTGCCAGCACCTCGGACCGAGTCAATGAGCAGTTCTTC. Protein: CASTSDRVNEQFF.

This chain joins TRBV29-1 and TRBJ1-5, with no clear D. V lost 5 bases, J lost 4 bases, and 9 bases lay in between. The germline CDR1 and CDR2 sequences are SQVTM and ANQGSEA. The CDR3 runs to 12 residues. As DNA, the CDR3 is TGCAGCGTTTTTTCCGATAATCAGCCCCAGCATTTT. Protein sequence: CSVFSDNQPQHF.

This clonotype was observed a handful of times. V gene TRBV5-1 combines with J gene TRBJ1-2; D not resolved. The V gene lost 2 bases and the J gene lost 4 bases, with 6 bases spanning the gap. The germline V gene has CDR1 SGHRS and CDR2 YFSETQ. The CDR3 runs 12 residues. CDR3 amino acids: CASSFTSYGYTF. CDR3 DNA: TGCGCCAGCAGCTTTACGAGCTATGGCTACACCTTC.

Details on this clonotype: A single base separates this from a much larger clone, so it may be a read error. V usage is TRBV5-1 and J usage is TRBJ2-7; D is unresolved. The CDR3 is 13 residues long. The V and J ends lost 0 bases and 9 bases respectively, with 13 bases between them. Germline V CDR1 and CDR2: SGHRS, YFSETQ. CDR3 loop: CASSLVPGYVQYF. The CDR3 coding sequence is TGCGCCAGCAGCTTGGTTCCAGGATATGTGCAGTACTTC. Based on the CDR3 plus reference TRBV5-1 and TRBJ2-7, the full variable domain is KAGVTQTPRYLIKTRGQQVTLSCSPISGHRSVSWYQQTPGQGLQFLFEYFSETQRNKGNFPGRFSGRQFSNSRSEMNVSTLELGDSALYLCASSLVPGYVQYFGPGTRLTVT.

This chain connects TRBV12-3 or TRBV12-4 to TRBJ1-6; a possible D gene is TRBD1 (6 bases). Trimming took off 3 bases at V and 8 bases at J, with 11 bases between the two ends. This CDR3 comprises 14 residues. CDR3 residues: CASSFRGSDSPLHF. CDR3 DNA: TGTGCCAGCAGTTTCAGGGGCTCGGATTCACCCCTCCACTTT.

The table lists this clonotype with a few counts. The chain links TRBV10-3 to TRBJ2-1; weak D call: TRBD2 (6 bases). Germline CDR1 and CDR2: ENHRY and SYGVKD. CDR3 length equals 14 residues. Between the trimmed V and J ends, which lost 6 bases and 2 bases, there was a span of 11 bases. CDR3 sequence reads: CAISPGTPYNEQFF. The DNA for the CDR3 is TGTGCCATCAGCCCCGGGACTCCCTACAATGAGCAGTTCTTC.

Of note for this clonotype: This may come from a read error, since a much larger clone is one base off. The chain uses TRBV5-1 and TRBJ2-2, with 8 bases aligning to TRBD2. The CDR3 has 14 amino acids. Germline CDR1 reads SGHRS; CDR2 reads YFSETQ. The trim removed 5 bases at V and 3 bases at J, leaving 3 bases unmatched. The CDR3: CASRRLAHTGELFF. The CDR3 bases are TGCGCCAGCAGGCGACTAGCGCACACCGGGGAGCTGTTTTTT.

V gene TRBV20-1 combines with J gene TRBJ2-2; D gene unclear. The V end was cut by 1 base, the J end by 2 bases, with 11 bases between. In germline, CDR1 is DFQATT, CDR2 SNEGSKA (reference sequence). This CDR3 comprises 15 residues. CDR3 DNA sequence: TGCAGTGCTAGAGGAAGGGAACCCAACACCGGGGAGCTGTTTTTT. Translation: CSARGREPNTGELFF.

The CDR3 nucleotides read TGTGCCAGCAGTACCCGACTAGCGGGAGGAACCACAGATACGCAGTATTTT. This gives the protein CASSTRLAGGTTDTQYF. The V and J genes are TRBV27 and TRBJ2-3, with 13 nucleotides matching TRBD2. V dropped 5 bases and J dropped 2; count of bases not matched to a gene: 7. CDR1 and CDR2 (germline): MNHEY, SMNVEV (reference sequence). The CDR3 sequence is 17 residues long.

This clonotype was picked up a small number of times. Here the CDR3 reads CASTLGAGAVDEQFF. DNA of the CDR3: TGTGCCAGCACCCTTGGGGCGGGAGCAGTGGATGAGCAGTTCTTC. The chain carries TRBV12-3 or TRBV12-4 and TRBJ2-1, with 7 bases identical to TRBD2. Trimming removed 7 bases from V and 8 bases from J; junction bases left unmatched: 14. The CDR3 runs 15 residues.

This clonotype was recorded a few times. The CDR3 nucleotides read TGCAGCGTTGGATCACTAGCGGGAGGGCCCAATGAGCAGTTCTTC. Protein: CSVGSLAGGPNEQFF. The chain carries TRBV29-1 and TRBJ2-1; 13 bases are shared with TRBD2. V trimming: 4 bases; J trimming: 6 bases; junction bases outside the gene matches: 6. This CDR3 contains 15 residues. Germline lookup yields CDR1 SQVTM and CDR2 ANQGSEA.

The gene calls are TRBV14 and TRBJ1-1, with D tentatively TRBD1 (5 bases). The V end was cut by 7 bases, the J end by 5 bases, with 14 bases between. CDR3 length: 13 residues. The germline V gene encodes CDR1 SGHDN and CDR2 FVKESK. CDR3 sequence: CASNKGSRTEAFF. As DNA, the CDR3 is TGTGCCAGCAATAAGGGGAGTAGGACTGAAGCTTTCTTT.

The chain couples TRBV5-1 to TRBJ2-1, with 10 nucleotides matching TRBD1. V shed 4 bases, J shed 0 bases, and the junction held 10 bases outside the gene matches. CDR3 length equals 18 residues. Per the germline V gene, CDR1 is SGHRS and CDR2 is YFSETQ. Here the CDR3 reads CASSLWTGGLNSYNEQFF. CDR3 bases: TGCGCCAGCAGCCTTTGGACAGGGGGACTCAACTCCTACAATGAGCAGTTCTTC.

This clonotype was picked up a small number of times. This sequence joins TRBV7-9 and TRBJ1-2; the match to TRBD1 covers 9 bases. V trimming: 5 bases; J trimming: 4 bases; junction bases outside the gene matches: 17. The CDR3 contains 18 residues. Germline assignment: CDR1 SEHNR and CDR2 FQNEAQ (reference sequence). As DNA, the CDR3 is TGTGCCAGCAGCACATCCCCGGGACAGGGCGGCCCCTTCTATGGCTACACCTTC. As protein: CASSTSPGQGGPFYGYTF.

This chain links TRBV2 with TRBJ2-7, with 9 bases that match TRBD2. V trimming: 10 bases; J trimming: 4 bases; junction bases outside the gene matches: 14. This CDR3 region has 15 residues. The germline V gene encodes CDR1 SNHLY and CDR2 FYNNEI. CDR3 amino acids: CATTRAAGGPYEQYF. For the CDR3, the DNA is TGTGCCACAACCCGGGCGGCGGGAGGGCCGTACGAGCAGTACTTC.

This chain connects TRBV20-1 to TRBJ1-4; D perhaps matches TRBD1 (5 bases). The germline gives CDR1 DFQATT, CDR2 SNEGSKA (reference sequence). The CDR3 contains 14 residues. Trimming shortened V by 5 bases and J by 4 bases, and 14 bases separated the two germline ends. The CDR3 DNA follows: TGCAGTGCTGGGGAAAGGGGCAATAATGAAAAACTGTTTTTT. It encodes CSAGERGNNEKLFF.